This entry is about one TCR beta chain. TCRdb re-called the 5' RACE reads through MiXCR, storing one row per CDR3 protein. The sample consists of around 1,500 distinct CDR3 sequences, 26% of them appearing once. The data derive from a study of spatial heterogeneity in lung cancer. Time point described: sample taken at primary tumor resection. No cell sorting; template was whole RNA from tumor, lung tissue or PBMC. V was shortened by 5 bases and J by 4 bases, with 20 bases between the two germline ends. CDR1 MDHEN and CDR2 SYDVKM come from the germline V gene. The CDR3 is 17 residues long. This chain connects TRBV28 to TRBJ2-2; tentative D call: TRBD2 (6 bases). Sequencing used PBMCs, obtained at surgery. This clonotype was sampled from a male donor with early-stage non-small cell lung cancer. CDR3 protein: CASSPAGGWIGTGELFF. The CDR3 DNA is TGTGCCAGCAGTCCGGCCGGAGGGTGGATTGGCACCGGGGAGCTGTTTTTT.